The 8 T cell receptor beta chains listed next were all sequenced from one sample in a study of a mutant IDH1 vaccine in newly diagnosed glioma. Regarding time point: baseline, week 1 (first vaccination visit). Treatment specified: pre-vaccination baseline after standard-of-care therapy. Measured with immunoSEQ multiplex PCR; TCRdb has only the in-frame clones, and not every one. Of tens of thousands of clones in the sample, roughly 93% were seen once. This material consisted of PBMCs, taken from a glioma patient treated with radiotherapy, temozolomide or both. All receptors derive from a man aged 35 to 55 with glioma.

The chain uses TRBV6-1 and TRBJ1-4, with D perhaps matching TRBD1 (5 bases). V dropped 10 bases and J dropped 4 bases, with 13 bases sitting between them. This CDR3 is 13 amino acids long. The germline V gene has CDR1 MNHNS and CDR2 SASEGT. Here the CDR3 reads CATSGGSNEKLFF. In DNA, the CDR3 is TGTGCCACATCTGGGGGGAGTAATGAAAAACTGTTTTTT.

The rearrangement uses TRBV27 and TRBJ1-5; D remains ambiguous. This CDR3 region has 15 residues. With 0 bases removed from V and 2 bases from J, the gap between germline ends came to 8 bases. The germline gives CDR1 MNHEY, CDR2 SMNVEV (reference sequence). Written as DNA, the CDR3 is TGTGCCAGCAGTTTATCGAGGGTGGGCAATCAGCCCCAGCATTTT. Translated: CASSLSRVGNQPQHF.

The rearrangement joins TRBV11-2 to TRBJ2-7, with unresolved D. The CDR3 totals 14 residues. The germline V gene encodes CDR1 SGHAT and CDR2 FQNNGV. The V and J ends lost 0 bases and 3 bases respectively, with 9 bases between them. CDR3 DNA sequence: TGTGCCAGCAGCTTAGATCGGCTAGTCTACGAGCAGTACTTC. The encoded protein is CASSLDRLVYEQYF.

The J gene is TRBJ2-7, the V gene TRBV5-1; D unresolved. The length of the CDR3 is 13 residues. CDR1 is SGHRS and CDR2 is YFSETQ in the germline V gene. V dropped 0 bases and J dropped 2 bases, with 6 bases sitting between them. The CDR3 here is CASSLVTAYEQYF. The DNA of the CDR3 is TGCGCCAGCAGCTTGGTCACAGCCTACGAGCAGTACTTC.

This clone was detected once. This chain uses TRBV4-2 with TRBJ2-7; possible D gene TRBD2, 6 bases. The CDR3 covers 24 residues. Germline CDR1 and CDR2: LGHNA and YNFKEQ. Deletions cut 1 base from V and 3 bases from J, with 40 bases between. CDR3 sequence reads: CASSQARIWTGGSGGSLRYYEQYF. The CDR3 DNA reads as TGTGCCAGCAGCCAAGCCCGCATTTGGACCGGCGGTAGCGGAGGGTCCTTGCGGTACTACGAGCAGTACTTC.

The chain links TRBV27 to TRBJ2-7, with D perhaps TRBD1 (5 bases). V dropped 4 bases and J dropped 2 bases, with 9 bases sitting between them. CDR1 is MNHEY and CDR2 is SMNVEV in the germline V gene (reference sequence). The CDR3 extends over 13 amino acids. The CDR3: CASSYRLTYEQYF. CDR3 sequence (DNA): TGTGCCAGCAGTTACAGGTTGACCTACGAGCAGTACTTC.

V gene TRBV7-9 combines with J gene TRBJ2-3, with 14 bases matching TRBD2. The CDR3 has 19 residues. CDR1 and CDR2 from the germline V gene are SEHNR and FQNEAQ (reference sequence). The junction had 15 bases not matched to a gene; V was cut back by 6 bases and J by 4 bases. The CDR3 here is CASSPRFGETSGRADTQYF. CDR3 coding DNA: TGTGCCAGCAGTCCGCGGTTCGGGGAGACTAGCGGGAGGGCAGATACGCAGTATTTT.

CDR3 loop: CASSFRGDGYTF. Written as DNA, the CDR3 is TGTGCCAGCAGCTTTAGAGGGGATGGCTACACCTTC. The chain couples TRBV7-9 to TRBJ1-2; D might be TRBD1 (5 bases). V was shortened by 3 bases and J by 6 bases, with 8 bases between the two germline ends. The V gene's germline CDR1 is SEHNR and CDR2 FQNEAQ (reference sequence). CDR3 length equals 12 residues.